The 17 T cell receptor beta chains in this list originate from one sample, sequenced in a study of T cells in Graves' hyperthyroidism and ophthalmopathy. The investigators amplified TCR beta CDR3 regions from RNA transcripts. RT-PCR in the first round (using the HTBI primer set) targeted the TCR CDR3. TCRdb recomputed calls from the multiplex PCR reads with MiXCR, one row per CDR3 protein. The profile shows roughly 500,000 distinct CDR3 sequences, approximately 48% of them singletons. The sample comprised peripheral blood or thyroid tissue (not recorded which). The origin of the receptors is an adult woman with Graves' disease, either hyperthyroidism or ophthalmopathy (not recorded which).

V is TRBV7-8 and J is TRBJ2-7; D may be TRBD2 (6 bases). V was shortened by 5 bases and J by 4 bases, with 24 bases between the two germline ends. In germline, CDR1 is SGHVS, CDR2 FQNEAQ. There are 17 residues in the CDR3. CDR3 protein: CASSARRIGSRSYEQYF. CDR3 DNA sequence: TGTGCCAGCAGCGCCCGCCGGATCGGGAGCCGGTCTTACGAGCAGTACTTC.

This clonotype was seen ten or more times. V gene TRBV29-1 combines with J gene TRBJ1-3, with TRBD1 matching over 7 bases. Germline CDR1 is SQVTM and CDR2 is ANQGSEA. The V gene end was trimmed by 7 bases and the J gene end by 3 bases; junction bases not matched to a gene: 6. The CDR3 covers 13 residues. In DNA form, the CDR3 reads TGCAGCGCGATCAGGGACAGTGGAAACACCATATATTTT. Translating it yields CSAIRDSGNTIYF.

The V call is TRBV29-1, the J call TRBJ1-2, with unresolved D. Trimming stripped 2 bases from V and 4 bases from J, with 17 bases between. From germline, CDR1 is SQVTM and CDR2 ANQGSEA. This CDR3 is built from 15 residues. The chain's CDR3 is CSVECDGRAGYGYTF. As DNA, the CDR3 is TGCAGCGTTGAATGCGATGGTCGGGCCGGCTATGGCTACACCTTC. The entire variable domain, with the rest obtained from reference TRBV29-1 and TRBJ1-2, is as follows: SAVISQKPSRDICQRGTSLTIQCQVDSQVTMMFWYRQQPGQSLTLIATANQGSEATYESGFVIDKFPISRPNLTFSTLTVSNMSPEDSSIYLCSVECDGRAGYGYTFGSGTRLTVV.

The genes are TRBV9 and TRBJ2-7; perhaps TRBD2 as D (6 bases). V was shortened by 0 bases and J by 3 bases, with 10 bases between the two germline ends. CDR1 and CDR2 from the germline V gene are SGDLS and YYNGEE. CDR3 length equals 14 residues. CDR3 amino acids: CASSVGGNNYEQYF. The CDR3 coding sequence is TGTGCCAGCAGCGTAGGCGGGAATAACTACGAGCAGTACTTC.

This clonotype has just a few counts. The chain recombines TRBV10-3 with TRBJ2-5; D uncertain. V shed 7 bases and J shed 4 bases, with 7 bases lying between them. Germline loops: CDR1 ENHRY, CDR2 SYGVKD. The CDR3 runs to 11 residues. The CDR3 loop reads CAIKTRETQYF. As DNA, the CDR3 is TGTGCCATCAAGACCAGAGAGACCCAGTACTTC.

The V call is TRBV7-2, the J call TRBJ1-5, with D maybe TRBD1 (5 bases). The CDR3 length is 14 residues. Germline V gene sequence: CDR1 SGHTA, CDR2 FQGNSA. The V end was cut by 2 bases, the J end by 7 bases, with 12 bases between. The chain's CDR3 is CASSLMGRRQPQHF. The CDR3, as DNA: TGTGCCAGCAGCTTAATGGGGCGAAGGCAGCCCCAGCATTTT.

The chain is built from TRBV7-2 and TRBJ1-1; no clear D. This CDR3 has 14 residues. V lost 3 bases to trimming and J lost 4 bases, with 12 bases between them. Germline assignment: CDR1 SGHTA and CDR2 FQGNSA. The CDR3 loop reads CASSFPLLGTEAFF. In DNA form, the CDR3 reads TGTGCCAGCAGCTTTCCTCTATTGGGCACTGAAGCTTTCTTT.

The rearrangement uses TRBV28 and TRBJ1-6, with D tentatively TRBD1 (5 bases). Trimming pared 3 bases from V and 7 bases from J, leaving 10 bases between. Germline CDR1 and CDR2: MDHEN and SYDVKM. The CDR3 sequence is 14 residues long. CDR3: CASSFPGTNSPLHF. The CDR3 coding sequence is TGTGCCAGCAGTTTCCCCGGGACCAATTCACCCCTCCACTTT.

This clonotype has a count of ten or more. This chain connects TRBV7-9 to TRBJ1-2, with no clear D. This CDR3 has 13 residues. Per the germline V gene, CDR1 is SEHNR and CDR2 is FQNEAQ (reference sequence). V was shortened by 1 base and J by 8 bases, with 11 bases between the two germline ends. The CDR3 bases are TGTGCCAGCAGCTTAGGGGTTTCGGGAGGCTACACCTTC. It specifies CASSLGVSGGYTF.

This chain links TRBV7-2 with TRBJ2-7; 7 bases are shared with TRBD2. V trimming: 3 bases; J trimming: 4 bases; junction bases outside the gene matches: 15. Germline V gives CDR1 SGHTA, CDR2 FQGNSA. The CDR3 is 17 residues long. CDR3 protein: CASSLAVSGSGKYEQYF. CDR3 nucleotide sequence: TGTGCCAGCAGCTTGGCCGTGTCGGGGAGCGGGAAGTACGAGCAGTACTTC.

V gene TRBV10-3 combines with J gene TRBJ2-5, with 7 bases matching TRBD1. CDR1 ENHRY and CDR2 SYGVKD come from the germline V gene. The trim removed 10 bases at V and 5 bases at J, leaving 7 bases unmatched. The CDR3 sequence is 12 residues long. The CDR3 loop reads CATSGQVETQYF. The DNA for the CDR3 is TGTGCCACGAGTGGACAGGTTGAGACCCAGTACTTC.

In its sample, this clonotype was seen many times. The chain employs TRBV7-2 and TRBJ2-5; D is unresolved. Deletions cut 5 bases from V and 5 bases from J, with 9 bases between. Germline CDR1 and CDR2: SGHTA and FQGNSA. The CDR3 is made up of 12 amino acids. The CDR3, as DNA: TGTGCCAGCAGCGGCCCCGGGGAGACCCAGTACTTC. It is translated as CASSGPGETQYF.

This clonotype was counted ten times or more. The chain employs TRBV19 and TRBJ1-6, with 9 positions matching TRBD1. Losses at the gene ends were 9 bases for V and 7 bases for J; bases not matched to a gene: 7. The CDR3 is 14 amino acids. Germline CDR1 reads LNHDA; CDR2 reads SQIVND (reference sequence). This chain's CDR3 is CASRTGDQNSPLHF. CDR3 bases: TGTGCCAGCAGGACAGGGGACCAGAATTCACCCCTCCACTTT. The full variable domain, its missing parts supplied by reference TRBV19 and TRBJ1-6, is DGGITQSPKYLFRKEGQNVTLSCEQNLNHDAMYWYRQDPGQGLRLIYYSQIVNDFQKGDIAEGYSVSREKKESFPLTVTSAQKNPTAFYLCASRTGDQNSPLHFGNGTRLTVT.

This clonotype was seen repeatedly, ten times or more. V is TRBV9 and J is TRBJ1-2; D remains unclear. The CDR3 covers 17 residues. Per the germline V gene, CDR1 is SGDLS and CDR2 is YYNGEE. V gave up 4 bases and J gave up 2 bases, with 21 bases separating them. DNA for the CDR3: TGTGCCAGCAGCCGAAACCCCCTTGACACGACGAACTATGGCTACACCTTC. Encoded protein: CASSRNPLDTTNYGYTF.

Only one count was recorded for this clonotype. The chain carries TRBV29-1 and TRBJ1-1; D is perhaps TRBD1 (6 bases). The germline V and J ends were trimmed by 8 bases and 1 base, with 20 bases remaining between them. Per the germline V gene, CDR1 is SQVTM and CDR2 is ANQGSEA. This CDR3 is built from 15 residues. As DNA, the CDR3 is TGCAGCATGGATCTTACAGGGCCGGGGAACACTGAAGCTTTCTTT. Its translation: CSMDLTGPGNTEAFF.

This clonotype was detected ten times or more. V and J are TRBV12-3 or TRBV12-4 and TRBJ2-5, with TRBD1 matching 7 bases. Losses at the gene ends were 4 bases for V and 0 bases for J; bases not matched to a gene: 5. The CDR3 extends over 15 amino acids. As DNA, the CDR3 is TGTGCCAGCAGTTCCTACAGGGGTAACCAAGAGACCCAGTACTTC. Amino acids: CASSSYRGNQETQYF.

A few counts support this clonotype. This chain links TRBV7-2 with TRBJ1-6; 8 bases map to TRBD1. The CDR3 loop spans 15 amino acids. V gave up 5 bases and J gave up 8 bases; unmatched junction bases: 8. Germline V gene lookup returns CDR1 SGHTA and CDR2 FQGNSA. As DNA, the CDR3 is TGTGCCAGCAGCCCCCGGACAGGGACGCATTCACCCCTCCACTTT. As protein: CASSPRTGTHSPLHF.